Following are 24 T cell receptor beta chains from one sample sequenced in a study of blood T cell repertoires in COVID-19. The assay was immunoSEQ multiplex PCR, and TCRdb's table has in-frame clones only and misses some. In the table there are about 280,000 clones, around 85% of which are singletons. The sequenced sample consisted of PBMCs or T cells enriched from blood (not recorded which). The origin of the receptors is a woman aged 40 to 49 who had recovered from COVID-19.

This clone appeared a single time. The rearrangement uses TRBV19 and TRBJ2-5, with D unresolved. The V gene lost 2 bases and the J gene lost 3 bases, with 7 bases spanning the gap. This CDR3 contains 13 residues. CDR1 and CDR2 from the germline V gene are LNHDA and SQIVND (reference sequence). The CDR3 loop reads CASSIRGKETQYF. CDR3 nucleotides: TGTGCCAGTAGTATAAGAGGAAAAGAGACCCAGTACTTC.

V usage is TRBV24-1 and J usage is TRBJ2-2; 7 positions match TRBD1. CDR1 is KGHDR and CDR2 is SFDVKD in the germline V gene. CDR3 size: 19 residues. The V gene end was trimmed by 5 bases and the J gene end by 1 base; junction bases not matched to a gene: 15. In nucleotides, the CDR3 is TGTGCCACCAGTGGCCCATTGGGGGCTCGACAGGGGAACACCGGGGAGCTGTTTTTT. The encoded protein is CATSGPLGARQGNTGELFF.

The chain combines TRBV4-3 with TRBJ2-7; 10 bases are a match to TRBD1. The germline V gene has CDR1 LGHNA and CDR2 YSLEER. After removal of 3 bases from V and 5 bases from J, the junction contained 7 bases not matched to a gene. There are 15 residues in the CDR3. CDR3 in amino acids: CASSQRGGTGDEQYF. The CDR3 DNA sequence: TGCGCCAGCAGCCAGAGGGGGGGGACAGGGGACGAGCAGTACTTC.

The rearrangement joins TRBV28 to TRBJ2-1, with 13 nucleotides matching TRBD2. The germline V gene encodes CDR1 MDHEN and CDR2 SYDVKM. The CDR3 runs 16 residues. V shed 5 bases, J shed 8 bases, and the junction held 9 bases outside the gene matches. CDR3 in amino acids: CASSTTGLAGVYEQFF. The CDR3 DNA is TGTGCCAGCAGTACGACAGGACTAGCGGGAGTCTATGAGCAGTTCTTC.

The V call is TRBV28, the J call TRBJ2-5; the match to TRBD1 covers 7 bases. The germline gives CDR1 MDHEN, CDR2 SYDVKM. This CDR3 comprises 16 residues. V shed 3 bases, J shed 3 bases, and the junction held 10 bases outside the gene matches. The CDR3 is CASSFALGQVEETQYF. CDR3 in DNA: TGTGCCAGCAGTTTCGCCCTTGGACAGGTAGAAGAGACCCAGTACTTC.

The CDR3 is CASSLQATQGTGNTIYF. As DNA, the CDR3 is TGCGCCAGCAGCCTCCAGGCGACTCAGGGAACTGGAAACACCATATATTTT. The gene calls are TRBV4-1 and TRBJ1-3; D is perhaps TRBD1 (5 bases). Between the trimmed V and J ends, which lost 4 bases and 2 bases, there was a span of 18 bases. The germline CDR1 and CDR2 sequences are MGHRA and YSYEKL. The CDR3 has 17 residues.

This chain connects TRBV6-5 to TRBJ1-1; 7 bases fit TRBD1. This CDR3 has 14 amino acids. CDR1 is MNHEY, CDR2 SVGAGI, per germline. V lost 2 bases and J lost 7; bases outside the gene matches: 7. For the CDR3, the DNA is TGTGCCAGCAGTTACGACCCAGGGGGAATTGAAGCTTTCTTT. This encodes CASSYDPGGIEAFF.

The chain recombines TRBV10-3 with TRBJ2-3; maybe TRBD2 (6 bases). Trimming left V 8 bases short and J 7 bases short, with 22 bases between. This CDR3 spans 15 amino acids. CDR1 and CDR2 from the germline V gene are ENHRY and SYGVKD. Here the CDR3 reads CAIGGRGAGLYTQYF. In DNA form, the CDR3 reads TGTGCCATCGGGGGACGAGGGGCGGGATTGTATACGCAGTATTTT.

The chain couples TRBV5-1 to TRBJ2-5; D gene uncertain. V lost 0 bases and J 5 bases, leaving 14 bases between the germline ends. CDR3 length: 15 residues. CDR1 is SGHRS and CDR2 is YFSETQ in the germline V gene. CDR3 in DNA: TGCGCCAGCAGCTTGGCCTTTTCAGCCGGGGAGACCCAGTACTTC. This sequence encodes CASSLAFSAGETQYF. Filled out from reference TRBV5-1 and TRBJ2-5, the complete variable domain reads KAGVTQTPRYLIKTRGQQVTLSCSPISGHRSVSWYQQTPGQGLQFLFEYFSETQRNKGNFPGRFSGRQFSNSRSEMNVSTLELGDSALYLCASSLAFSAGETQYFGPGTRLLVL.

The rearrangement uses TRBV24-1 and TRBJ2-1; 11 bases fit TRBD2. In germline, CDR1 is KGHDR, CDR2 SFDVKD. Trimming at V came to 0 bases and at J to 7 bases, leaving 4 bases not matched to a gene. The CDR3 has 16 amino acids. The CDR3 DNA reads TGTGCCACCAGTGATTTGGGGACTAGCGGTTGGAATGAGCAGTTCTTC. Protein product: CATSDLGTSGWNEQFF.

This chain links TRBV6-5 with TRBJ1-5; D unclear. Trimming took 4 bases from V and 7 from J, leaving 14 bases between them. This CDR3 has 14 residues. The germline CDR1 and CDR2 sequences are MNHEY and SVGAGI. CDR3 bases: TGTGCCAGCAGTTTCCGGCCCAGCGTCCAGCCCCAGCATTTT. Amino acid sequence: CASSFRPSVQPQHF.

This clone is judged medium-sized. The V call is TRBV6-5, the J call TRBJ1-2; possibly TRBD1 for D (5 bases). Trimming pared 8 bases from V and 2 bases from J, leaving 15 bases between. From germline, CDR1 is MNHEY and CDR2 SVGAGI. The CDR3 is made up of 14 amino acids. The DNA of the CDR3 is TGTGCCAGCTCACAGGACCCATCCAACTATGGCTACACCTTC. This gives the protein CASSQDPSNYGYTF.

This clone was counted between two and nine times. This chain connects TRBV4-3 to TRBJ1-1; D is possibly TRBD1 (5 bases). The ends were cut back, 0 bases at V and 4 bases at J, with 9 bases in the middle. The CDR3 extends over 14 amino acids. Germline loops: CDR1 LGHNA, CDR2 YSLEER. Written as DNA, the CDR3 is TGCGCCAGCAGCCAAGAGCTTAGGGGCACTGAAGCTTTCTTT. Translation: CASSQELRGTEAFF.

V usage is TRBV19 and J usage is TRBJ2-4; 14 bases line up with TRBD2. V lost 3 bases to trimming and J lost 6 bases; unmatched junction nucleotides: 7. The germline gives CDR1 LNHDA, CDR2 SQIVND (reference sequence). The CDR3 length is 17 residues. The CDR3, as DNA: TGTGCCAGTAGTATTGCGGGACTAGCGGGAGACATAAACATTCAGTACTTC. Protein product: CASSIAGLAGDINIQYF.

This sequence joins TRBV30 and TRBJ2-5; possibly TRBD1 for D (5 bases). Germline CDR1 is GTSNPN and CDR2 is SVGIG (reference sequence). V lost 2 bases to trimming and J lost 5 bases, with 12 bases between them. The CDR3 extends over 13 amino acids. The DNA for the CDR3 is TGTGCCTGGAGTCCAGGGTTGGGGGAGACCCAGTACTTC. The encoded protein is CAWSPGLGETQYF.

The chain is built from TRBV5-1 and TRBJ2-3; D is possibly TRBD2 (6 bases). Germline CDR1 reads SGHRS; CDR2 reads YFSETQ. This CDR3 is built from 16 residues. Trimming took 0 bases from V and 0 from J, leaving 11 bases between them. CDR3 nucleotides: TGCGCCAGCAGCTTGGGGGACGGGAGAAGCACAGATACGCAGTATTTT. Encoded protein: CASSLGDGRSTDTQYF.

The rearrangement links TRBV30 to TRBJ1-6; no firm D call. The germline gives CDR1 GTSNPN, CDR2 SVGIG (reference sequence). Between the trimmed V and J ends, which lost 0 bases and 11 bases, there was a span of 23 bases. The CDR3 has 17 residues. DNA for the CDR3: TGTGCCTGGAGTGTACCACCCGCCGGTGGGTCTAGAGCACCCCTCCACTTT. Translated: CAWSVPPAGGSRAPLHF.

The CDR3 DNA reads as TGTGCCAGCGAGGGTGACTATGGCTACACCTTC. It encodes CASEGDYGYTF. The chain carries TRBV28 and TRBJ1-2; no clear D gene. V shed 8 bases and J shed 3 bases, with 7 bases lying between them. CDR1 is MDHEN and CDR2 is SYDVKM in the germline V gene. The CDR3 sequence is 11 residues long.

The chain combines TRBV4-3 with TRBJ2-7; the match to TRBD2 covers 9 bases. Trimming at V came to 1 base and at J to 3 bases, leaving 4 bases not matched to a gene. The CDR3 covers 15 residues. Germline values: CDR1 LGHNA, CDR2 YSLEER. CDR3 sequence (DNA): TGCGCCAGCAGCCAAGGCCCTAGCGGGAACTACGAGCAGTACTTC. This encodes CASSQGPSGNYEQYF.

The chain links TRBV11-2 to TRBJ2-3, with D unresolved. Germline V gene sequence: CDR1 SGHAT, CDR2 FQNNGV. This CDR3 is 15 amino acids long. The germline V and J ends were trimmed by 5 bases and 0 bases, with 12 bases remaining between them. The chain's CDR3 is CASSRWSVSTDTQYF. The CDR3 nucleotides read TGTGCCAGCAGCAGATGGAGCGTTAGCACAGATACGCAGTATTTT.

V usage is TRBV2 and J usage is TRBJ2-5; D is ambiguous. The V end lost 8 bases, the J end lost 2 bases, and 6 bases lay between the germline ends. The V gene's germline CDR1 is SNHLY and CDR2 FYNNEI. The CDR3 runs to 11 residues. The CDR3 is CASAQQETQYF. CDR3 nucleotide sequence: TGTGCCAGCGCTCAGCAAGAGACCCAGTACTTC.

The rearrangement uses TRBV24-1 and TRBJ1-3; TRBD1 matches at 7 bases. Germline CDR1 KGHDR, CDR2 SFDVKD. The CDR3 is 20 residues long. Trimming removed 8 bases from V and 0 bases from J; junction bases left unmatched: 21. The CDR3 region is CATTARSESPQGTSGNTIYF. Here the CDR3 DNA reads TGTGCCACCACGGCGAGGTCGGAGTCCCCACAGGGGACCTCTGGAAACACCATATATTTT.

As DNA, the CDR3 is TGTGCCAGCAGTGGAATGCTAGCGGGAGGGTCCTACGAGCAGTACTTC. This translates into CASSGMLAGGSYEQYF. The chain has TRBV6-1 and TRBJ2-7; TRBD2 matches at 12 bases. CDR1 MNHNS and CDR2 SASEGT come from the germline V gene. The junction had 5 bases not matched to a gene; V was cut back by 4 bases and J by 1 base. This CDR3 spans 16 amino acids.

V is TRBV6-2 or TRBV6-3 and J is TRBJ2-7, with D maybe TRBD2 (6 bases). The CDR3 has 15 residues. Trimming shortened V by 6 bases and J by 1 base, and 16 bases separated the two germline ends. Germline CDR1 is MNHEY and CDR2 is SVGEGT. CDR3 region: CASSRWGVASYEQYF. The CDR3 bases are TGTGCCAGCAGCCGCTGGGGGGTGGCATCCTACGAGCAGTACTTC.